The 17 T cell receptor beta chains presented below share a single source sample, sequenced in a study of T cell responses to AZD1222 COVID-19 vaccine. Method: immunoSEQ multiplex PCR; TCRdb's copy keeps in-frame clones and lacks some. The sample has approximately 140,000 clones, roughly 90% seen once. The sequencing here drew on peripheral blood, taken on day 0 of AZD1222 vaccination. All receptors come from an adult in good health.

The chain employs TRBV19 and TRBJ2-7; 12 nucleotides match TRBD2. Germline V gives CDR1 LNHDA, CDR2 SQIVND (reference sequence). Losses at the gene ends were 5 bases for V and 6 bases for J; bases not matched to a gene: 5. There are 14 residues in the CDR3. The CDR3 region is CASSSGLAGSEQYF. The CDR3 region has the DNA TGTGCCAGTAGTTCTGGACTAGCGGGATCCGAGCAGTACTTC.

The chain is built from TRBV30 and TRBJ2-7, with TRBD1 as a possible D gene (5 bases). Trimming took off 4 bases at V and 1 base at J, with 11 bases between the two ends. Looked up from germline, CDR1 is GTSNPN and CDR2 is SVGIG (reference sequence). There are 13 residues in the CDR3. CDR3 amino acids: CAWTVRGSYEQYF. The CDR3 bases are TGTGCCTGGACCGTTAGGGGTTCCTACGAGCAGTACTTC.

This chain joins TRBV5-4 and TRBJ1-2; D unresolved. The CDR3 has 13 amino acids. The germline V gene encodes CDR1 SGHNT and CDR2 YYREEE (reference sequence). Trimming removed 0 bases from V and 3 bases from J, with 6 bases in between. The CDR3 bases are TGTGCCAGCAGCTTGGCGGCAGACTATGGCTACACCTTC. It is translated as CASSLAADYGYTF.

The gene calls are TRBV5-1 and TRBJ1-2, with D possibly matching TRBD1 (5 bases). This CDR3 is 16 amino acids long. Trimming pared 4 bases from V and 1 base from J, leaving 17 bases between. Germline CDR1 is SGHRS and CDR2 is YFSETQ. Here the CDR3 reads CASSPGLGGINYGYTF. The CDR3 DNA reads as TGCGCCAGCAGCCCGGGGCTTGGGGGTATTAACTATGGCTACACCTTC.

The V call is TRBV2, the J call TRBJ2-1; D is unresolved. Per germline, CDR1 SNHLY and CDR2 FYNNEI. The CDR3 is made up of 14 amino acids. Trimming took off 2 bases at V and 4 bases at J, with 9 bases between the two ends. CDR3 coding DNA: TGTGCCAGCAGTGAATCTGACTTTTACAATGAGCAGTTCTTC. This sequence encodes CASSESDFYNEQFF.

The chain carries TRBV24-1 and TRBJ2-5; unclear D gene. Germline V lookup: CDR1 KGHDR, CDR2 SFDVKD. The CDR3 is 14 residues long. Trimming cost V 3 bases and J 7 bases, with 14 bases left between them. This CDR3 reads CATSDRTSSGTQYF. The CDR3 DNA reads TGTGCCACCAGTGATCGCACTTCCAGTGGGACCCAGTACTTC.

This chain joins TRBV11-3 and TRBJ1-1, with D possibly TRBD1 on 5 matching bases. Germline CDR1 is SGHNT and CDR2 is YENEEA. The CDR3 loop spans 15 amino acids. V was cut by 5 bases and J by 2 bases, with 15 bases left in between. The CDR3 spells CASSIPWGPNTEAFF. The CDR3 region has the DNA TGTGCCAGCAGCATACCATGGGGACCAAACACTGAAGCTTTCTTT.

This rearrangement joins TRBV12-3 or TRBV12-4 to TRBJ2-2; D call uncertain. The CDR3 runs to 13 residues. V lost 4 bases and J lost 4, with 7 bases in between. Here the CDR3 reads CASSSTVTGELFF. For the CDR3, the DNA is TGTGCCAGCAGTTCCACAGTCACCGGGGAGCTGTTTTTT.

This chain uses TRBV30 with TRBJ2-1; 11 bases are shared with TRBD1. In germline, CDR1 is GTSNPN, CDR2 SVGIG (reference sequence). V shed 5 bases, J shed 7 bases, and the junction held 7 bases outside the gene matches. CDR3 length: 14 amino acids. CDR3 in DNA: TGTGCCTGGGCGGACAGGGGGCGGAAGAATGAGCAGTTCTTC. The encoded protein is CAWADRGRKNEQFF.

The genes are TRBV5-1 and TRBJ1-1; D gene uncertain. Trimming took off 0 bases at V and 3 bases at J, with 9 bases between the two ends. Germline V gene data show CDR1 as SGHRS and CDR2 as YFSETQ. This CDR3 spans 14 amino acids. The CDR3 DNA reads TGCGCCAGCAGCTTGGGTTCGACGTACACTGAAGCTTTCTTT. This sequence encodes CASSLGSTYTEAFF. Using reference TRBV5-1 and TRBJ1-1 for the parts outside the CDR3, the full variable domain is KAGVTQTPRYLIKTRGQQVTLSCSPISGHRSVSWYQQTPGQGLQFLFEYFSETQRNKGNFPGRFSGRQFSNSRSEMNVSTLELGDSALYLCASSLGSTYTEAFFGQGTRLTVV.

The chain couples TRBV6-6 to TRBJ2-1; 12 bases line up with TRBD1. V gave up 5 bases and J gave up 7 bases; unmatched junction bases: 12. The CDR3 spans 17 residues. The germline V gene encodes CDR1 MNHNY and CDR2 SVGAGI (reference sequence). DNA of the CDR3: TGTGCCAGCAGTCAACGTACCCTGGGACAGGGGGCTAATGAGCAGTTCTTC. Translating it yields CASSQRTLGQGANEQFF.

J is TRBJ1-4 and V is TRBV29-1; no clear D gene. CDR3 length equals 17 residues. V lost 3 bases, J lost 0 bases, and 17 bases lay in between. From germline, CDR1 is SQVTM and CDR2 ANQGSEA. In DNA form, the CDR3 reads TGCAGCGTTGAGGGTAGAGGGAATCCTGCAACTAATGAAAAACTGTTTTTT. As protein: CSVEGRGNPATNEKLFF.

This rearrangement joins TRBV28 to TRBJ1-2; D not certain. Germline V gene sequence: CDR1 MDHEN, CDR2 SYDVKM. V shed 5 bases and J shed 3 bases, with 13 bases lying between them. CDR3 size: 14 residues. The CDR3 DNA follows: TGTGCCAGCAGTCTTATGGACGGATACTATGGCTACACCTTC. It translates to CASSLMDGYYGYTF.

CDR3 loop: CASSGGMSNQPQHF. For the CDR3, the DNA is TGTGCCAGCAGCGGGGGGATGAGCAATCAGCCCCAGCATTTT. The genes are TRBV28 and TRBJ1-5, with D maybe TRBD1 (5 bases). CDR1 is MDHEN and CDR2 is SYDVKM in the germline V gene. The CDR3 covers 14 residues. V lost 6 bases and J 1 base, leaving 10 bases between the germline ends.

The chain links TRBV27 to TRBJ1-6; TRBD1 matches 10 bases. The CDR3 runs to 15 residues. The ends lost 3 bases at V and 14 bases at J; junction bases unmatched: 10. Germline-derived CDR1 and CDR2 are MNHEY and SMNVEV (reference sequence). CDR3 sequence (DNA): TGTGCCAGCAGTTTTGCGACAGGGGGCTTGGGGTCCCTCCACTTT. Residues: CASSFATGGLGSLHF.

The V gene is TRBV6-5, the J gene TRBJ1-4; D unclear. The CDR3 totals 15 residues. Germline V gives CDR1 MNHEY, CDR2 SVGAGI. V was cut by 0 bases and J by 5 bases, with 10 bases left in between. CDR3 in amino acids: CASSYSVVPNEKLFF. CDR3 nucleotide sequence: TGTGCCAGCAGTTACTCGGTGGTCCCGAATGAAAAACTGTTTTTT.

The V gene is TRBV4-3, the J gene TRBJ1-2; 8 nucleotides line up with TRBD1. Trimming cost V 1 base and J 5 bases; bases outside gene matches: 12. This CDR3 has 17 residues. Per germline, CDR1 LGHNA and CDR2 YSLEER. The CDR3 sequence: CASSQVAAAGGGYGYTF. CDR3 DNA: TGCGCCAGCAGCCAAGTCGCGGCGGCAGGGGGCGGTTATGGCTACACCTTC.